This T cell receptor (beta chain) was obtained from a study of blood T cell repertoires in COVID-19. Turning to the study itself: Acute and convalescent COVID-19 samples came from the United States, Italy and Spain. T cells, B-cell-depleted T cells, or PBMCs provided the cDNA or gDNA that served as material.

Trimming at V came to 4 bases and at J to 2 bases, leaving 8 bases not matched to a gene. Germline V gene sequence: CDR1 SGHKS, CDR2 YYEKEE (reference sequence). This CDR3 spans 16 amino acids. Authors' processing steps: By means of reference gene primer amplification, nucleated cell counts were estimated. Assay: immunoSEQ multiplex PCR; the TCRdb copy retains only in-frame clones and omits some. Clone size and V and J calls were adopted from that table, with D and trimming inferred from the DNA. The sample has approximately 230,000 clones; roughly 84% are singletons. V gene TRBV5-5 combines with J gene TRBJ2-2; TRBD2 matches 7 bases. The TCR comes from a man between 25 and 39 years old with active or convalescent COVID-19. The source material was peripheral blood. In DNA form, the CDR3 reads TGTGCCAGCAGCGACTCGAGCGGGATCAACACCGGGGAGCTGTTTTTT. Translation gives CASSDSSGINTGELFF.